This T cell receptor (beta chain) stems from a study of cytomegalovirus exposure and HLA in healthy donors. Findings and caveats of the study: Specific recognition of CMV antigens was confirmed in vitro for three chains (all CMV-associated). Per published reports, the classifier diagnosed cytomegalovirus status with high specificity and sensitivity.

Assay used: immunoSEQ multiplex PCR; TCRdb lists only in-frame clones, some missing. The data contain 110,000 to 150,000 clones, over 80% of them singletons. The CDR3 runs to 13 residues. Germline-derived CDR1 and CDR2 are SNHLY and FYNNEI. V was pared by 2 bases and J by 6 bases, with 10 bases between. Concerning this clone: The antigen remains undetermined.

The chain links TRBV2 to TRBJ1-1; weak D call: TRBD1 (6 bases). Sequenced input: PBMCs. The clonotype originates from a woman aged 30 to 39 in good health and CMV-seropositive. Written as DNA, the CDR3 is TGTGCCAGCAGTGAAAGGCCAGGGGCTGAAGCTTTCTTT. It yields the protein CASSERPGAEAFF.